This TCR beta chain originates from a study of brain T cells in children with intractable seizures. Sequencing was limited to surgery cases with top T cell transcript signatures in brain tissue. At least one anti-epileptic drug was given before surgery. Concerning this clone: The antigen is undetermined.

Here immunoSEQ multiplex PCR was the method, and the copy in TCRdb shows in-frame clones only, minus some. The sample consists of some 62,000 clones, 90% to 96% of them appearing once. Overall study findings and caveats: Viral specificity was inferred only from CDR3 similarity; HCMV serostatus was unknown. Pre- and post-surgery blood differed in depth, so pre-surgery absences may be undersampling.

Sequenced here: peripheral blood, sampled at surgery. This TCR was sampled from a boy younger than two with focal cortical dysplasia and intractable seizures.

The CDR3 protein is CASSLAGANVLTF. CDR3 nucleotides: TGTGCCAGCAGTTTAGCTGGGGCCAACGTCCTGACTTTC. The genes are TRBV6-5 and TRBJ2-6; D call uncertain. The V and J ends lost 4 bases and 2 bases respectively, with 3 bases between them. This CDR3 has 13 residues. Per the germline V gene, CDR1 is MNHEY and CDR2 is SVGAGI.